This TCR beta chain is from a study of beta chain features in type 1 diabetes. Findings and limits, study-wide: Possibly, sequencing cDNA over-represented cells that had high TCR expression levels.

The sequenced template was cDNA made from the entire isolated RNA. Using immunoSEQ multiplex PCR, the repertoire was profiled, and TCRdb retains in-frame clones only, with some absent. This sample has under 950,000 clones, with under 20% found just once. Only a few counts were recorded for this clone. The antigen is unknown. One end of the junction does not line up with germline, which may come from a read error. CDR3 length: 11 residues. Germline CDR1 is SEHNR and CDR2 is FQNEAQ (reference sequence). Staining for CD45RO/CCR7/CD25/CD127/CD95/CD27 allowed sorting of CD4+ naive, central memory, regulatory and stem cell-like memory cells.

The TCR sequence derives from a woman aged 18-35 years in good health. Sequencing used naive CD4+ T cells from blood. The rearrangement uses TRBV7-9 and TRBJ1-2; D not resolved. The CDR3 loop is CASSLATGPLF. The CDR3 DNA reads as TGTGCCAGCAGCTTAGCCACTGGACCGCTCTTC.